The next 7 T cell receptor beta chains were all read from a single sample in a study of cytomegalovirus exposure and HLA in healthy donors. PCR involved 60 Vbeta and 13 Jbeta primers. This table comes from immunoSEQ multiplex PCR, and its TCRdb copy is limited to in-frame clones, with some not included. The profile shows about 130,000 clones, 79% of them singletons. The source material was PBMCs. The receptors stem from a man aged 40-49 years in good health and CMV-seropositive.

This clone has more than one count but fewer than ten. The rearrangement links TRBV18 to TRBJ1-2, with unresolved D. The germline V gene encodes CDR1 KGHSH and CDR2 LQKENI. This CDR3 comprises 14 residues. Trimming left V 6 bases short and J 3 bases short, with 14 bases between. CDR3 in amino acids: CASSPGVSDYGYTF. The CDR3 nucleotides are TGTGCCAGCTCCCCCGGGGTCTCGGACTATGGCTACACCTTC.

This clone was counted only a few times. The chain couples TRBV28 to TRBJ2-7; TRBD1 matches 9 bases. V trimming: 1 base; J trimming: 6 bases; junction bases outside the gene matches: 7. This CDR3 contains 15 residues. Germline V gene data show CDR1 as MDHEN and CDR2 as SYDVKM. The CDR3, as DNA: TGTGCCAGCAGTTTATTTGGGACAGGGTTCGGCGAGCAGTACTTC. Translated, it gives CASSLFGTGFGEQYF.

Of note for this clone: One end of the junction does not line up with germline, which may come from a read error. The chain uses TRBV7-9 and TRBJ2-7; the match to TRBD2 covers 11 bases. The CDR3 consists of 15 residues. CDR1 and CDR2 (germline): SEHNR, FQNEAQ (reference sequence). In DNA, the CDR3 is TGTTCCAGCAGCTTACGGGTAGCGGGAGGGGACGAGCAGTACTTC. Its translation is CSSSLRVAGGDEQYF.

J is TRBJ2-7 and V is TRBV6-1; 11 bases map to TRBD2. This CDR3 is 15 amino acids long. Germline V gives CDR1 MNHNS, CDR2 SASEGT. V shed 6 bases and J 4 bases; nucleotides not matched to a gene: 8. CDR3 loop: CASRHPGLAVYEQYF. As DNA, the CDR3 is TGTGCCAGCAGACATCCGGGACTAGCGGTATACGAGCAGTACTTC.

This clone occurred a few times. The chain is built from TRBV19 and TRBJ1-1; D not certain. Germline loops: CDR1 LNHDA, CDR2 SQIVND (reference sequence). Trimming cost V 5 bases and J 1 base, with 11 bases left between them. The length of the CDR3 is 14 residues. This CDR3 is CASSVGRENTEAFF. The CDR3 DNA sequence: TGTGCCAGTAGTGTCGGACGGGAGAACACTGAAGCTTTCTTT. Full variable domain (missing parts from reference TRBV19 and TRBJ1-1): DGGITQSPKYLFRKEGQNVTLSCEQNLNHDAMYWYRQDPGQGLRLIYYSQIVNDFQKGDIAEGYSVSREKKESFPLTVTSAQKNPTAFYLCASSVGRENTEAFFGQGTRLTVV.

The chain has TRBV4-2 and TRBJ2-2, with 7 bases identical to TRBD1. The CDR3 runs 18 residues. Germline CDR1 and CDR2: LGHNA and YNFKEQ. V was clipped by 0 bases and J by 3 bases; unmatched bases: 10. CDR3 in amino acids: CASSQDLGGQGDTGELFF. The CDR3 nucleotides are TGTGCCAGCAGCCAAGATTTGGGTGGTCAGGGGGACACCGGGGAGCTGTTTTTT.

CDR3 nucleotides: TGTGCCATAAGGGGATCAGGGGGCGTCAATGGCTACACCTTC. Its translation is CAIRGSGGVNGYTF. This chain uses TRBV10-3 with TRBJ1-2, with 8 bases lining up with TRBD1. The CDR3 length is 14 residues. With 9 bases clipped from V and 6 bases from J, the junction kept 12 bases outside the gene matches. CDR1 is ENHRY and CDR2 is SYGVKD in the germline V gene.